These 9 T cell receptor beta chains share one sample of origin, sequenced in a study of blood T cell repertoires in COVID-19. Clones were read by immunoSEQ multiplex PCR, and TCRdb kept only the in-frame ones, dropping some. This sample yields some 240,000 clones, of which roughly 80% are seen a single time; roughly 8% belongs to the top ten. The source material was peripheral blood. These receptors were obtained from an elderly woman with COVID-19, enrolled during active disease.

The chain has TRBV6-4 and TRBJ2-2; possible D gene TRBD2, 5 bases. The CDR3 runs to 13 residues. CDR1 is MRHNA, CDR2 SNTAGT, per germline. Trimming removed 8 bases at V and 0 bases at J, with 7 bases between. The CDR3, as DNA: TGTGCCAGCCGGACTTCGAACACCGGGGAGCTGTTTTTT. This translates into CASRTSNTGELFF.

The CDR3 sequence is CASSIQGADTQYF. CDR3 bases: TGTGCCAGCAGCATACAGGGGGCGGATACGCAGTATTTT. The chain is built from TRBV5-4 and TRBJ2-3; 9 bases agree with TRBD1. The germline CDR1 and CDR2 sequences are SGHNT and YYREEE (reference sequence). There are 13 residues in the CDR3. The J segment lost 6 bases and the V segment lost 4 bases, leaving 3 bases of the junction unmatched.

V and J are TRBV5-1 and TRBJ1-3; TRBD1 matches 7 bases. Per germline, CDR1 SGHRS and CDR2 YFSETQ. V lost 4 bases to trimming and J lost 2 bases; unmatched junction nucleotides: 3. The CDR3 spans 14 residues. CDR3 nucleotides: TGCGCCAGCAGCACCGGGACAGCTGGAAACACCATATATTTT. This gives the protein CASSTGTAGNTIYF.

This clone is a singleton in its sample. This sequence joins TRBV27 and TRBJ1-2, with a weak D call TRBD1 (5 bases). The germline V and J ends were trimmed by 0 bases and 1 base, with 9 bases remaining between them. Per the germline V gene, CDR1 is MNHEY and CDR2 is SMNVEV (reference sequence). The length of the CDR3 is 15 residues. For the CDR3, the DNA is TGTGCCAGCAGTTTATCGACAGCTATTAACTATGGCTACACCTTC. This gives the protein CASSLSTAINYGYTF.

J is TRBJ2-5 and V is TRBV6-6; 7 nucleotides match TRBD1. The CDR3 is 16 residues long. J was trimmed by 5 bases and V by 6 bases; bases with no gene match: 15. Germline CDR1 reads MNHNY; CDR2 reads SVGAGI (reference sequence). The CDR3 DNA is TGTGCCAGCAGCCCAAGCAGACAGGGAGTTGGCGAGACCCAGTACTTC. This gives the protein CASSPSRQGVGETQYF.

The chain is built from TRBV19 and TRBJ2-5, with D perhaps TRBD2 (6 bases). This CDR3 has 16 residues. Trimming took 1 base from V and 8 from J, leaving 20 bases between them. CDR1 is LNHDA and CDR2 is SQIVND in the germline V gene (reference sequence). CDR3 region: CASSIATGDSRDTQYF. CDR3 nucleotide sequence: TGTGCCAGTAGTATAGCGACGGGGGATTCAAGAGATACCCAGTACTTC.

About this clone: Different DNA sequences within this sample yield the same CDR3. This sequence joins TRBV20-1 and TRBJ1-2, with D unclear. Between the trimmed V and J ends, which lost 6 bases and 0 bases, there was a span of 5 bases. The CDR3 covers 11 residues. From germline, CDR1 is DFQATT and CDR2 SNEGSKA (reference sequence). CDR3 loop: CSASSNYGYTF. CDR3 DNA: TGCAGTGCATCATCTAACTATGGCTACACCTTC.

The chain recombines TRBV6-5 with TRBJ2-1, with TRBD2 identical over 11 bases. The CDR3 spans 15 residues. Germline CDR1 MNHEY, CDR2 SVGAGI. The trim removed 6 bases at V and 2 bases at J, leaving 3 bases unmatched. The DNA of the CDR3 is TGTGCCAGCAGGTTAGCGGGAGGGCCCTACAATGAGCAGTTCTTC. Its protein is CASRLAGGPYNEQFF.

The chain employs TRBV27 and TRBJ1-2, with D tentatively TRBD1 (5 bases). The V gene's germline CDR1 is MNHEY and CDR2 SMNVEV (reference sequence). V was pared by 5 bases and J by 1 base, with 17 bases between. This CDR3 comprises 16 residues. CDR3 region: CASSPRGLTVNYGYTF. The CDR3 nucleotides are TGTGCCAGCAGTCCCCGTGGGCTGACAGTTAACTATGGCTACACCTTC.